This T cell receptor beta chain was documented in a study of prognosis after radiotherapy for stage I lung cancer. This clonotype was seen ten or more times. What it binds is not known. This CDR3 region has 15 residues. Looked up from germline, CDR1 is LGHDT and CDR2 is YNNKEL (reference sequence). V was shortened by 0 bases and J by 6 bases, with 15 bases between the two germline ends. Findings and limits, study-wide: Any tumor specificity that the expanded TCR clones may have had was not determined.

Two rounds of multiplex PCR amplified TCR beta CDR3 from genomic DNA. Individual primers that were specific to each TRBV and TRBJ gene served in first-round PCR. TCRdb fed the multiplex PCR reads into MiXCR, producing one record per CDR3 protein. The table lists fewer than 40,000 distinct CDR3 sequences, around 34% of them singletons. The chain is built from TRBV3-1 and TRBJ2-7, with D tentatively TRBD2 (6 bases). The sequence came from a donor aged 50 or older with non-small cell lung cancer. The sample here was PBMCs, taken before or after stereotactic body radiation therapy (not recorded which). The CDR3 sequence: CASSQDLGEEVEQYF. CDR3 nucleotides: TGTGCCAGCAGCCAAGATTTGGGGGAGGAGGTCGAGCAGTACTTC.